The T cell receptor beta chain under discussion was sequenced for a study of response to subunit inactivated influenza vaccine. Study-level results: Each seasonal flu vaccination may recruit only limited new T cells, authors suggested.

TCRdb reprocessed the RT-PCR reads with MiXCR, giving one entry per CDR3 protein. Here the sample spans 550,000 to 800,000 distinct CDR3 sequences, roughly 14% being singletons. Between the trimmed V and J ends, which lost 0 bases and 2 bases, there was a span of 10 bases. CDR1 is LNHNV, CDR2 YYDKDF, per germline (reference sequence). This CDR3 spans 15 amino acids. Details on this clonotype: As yet, its antigen is unknown.

This TCR came from a man aged 45 to 65 who received an inactivated influenza vaccine. The rearrangement links TRBV15 to TRBJ2-5; tentative D call: TRBD2 (5 bases). The specimen comprised PBMCs from blood, sampled 14 days before vaccination. The chain's CDR3 is CATSRDGRGQETQYF. DNA for the CDR3: TGTGCCACCAGCAGAGATGGCAGAGGGCAAGAGACCCAGTACTTC. The entire variable domain, with the rest obtained from reference TRBV15 and TRBJ2-5, is as follows: DAMVIQNPRYQVTQFGKPVTLSCSQTLNHNVMYWYQQKSSQAPKLLFHYYDKDFNNEADTPDNFQSRRPNTSFCFLDIRSPGLGDTAMYLCATSRDGRGQETQYFGPGTRLLVL.